This T cell receptor (beta chain) was captured in a study of blood T cell repertoires in COVID-19. Study at large: PBMCs, B-cell-depleted T cells, or T cells were the source of the cDNA or gDNA that made up the material.

From germline, CDR1 is SGHRS and CDR2 YFSETQ. The CDR3 covers 13 residues. V was trimmed by 4 bases and J by 4 bases, leaving 9 bases between them. Seattle researchers signed up patients amid active infection and tracked them longitudinally. As handled by the study authors: Scientists estimated how many nucleated cells there were by amplifying reference gene primers. The protocol was immunoSEQ multiplex PCR, while the TCRdb copy is restricted to in-frame clones and leaves out a portion. The D gene and trimming were derived from the DNA, and the V and J assignments and clone size from that table. Here the sample spans over 90,000 clones, around 87% being singletons.

The chain carries TRBV5-1 and TRBJ2-1; possible D gene TRBD1, 6 bases. Sample: peripheral blood. The TCR was taken from a woman in her forties or fifties with COVID-19, enrolled during active disease. In nucleotides, the CDR3 is TGCGCCAGCAGCCTGGACAGATACAATGAGCAGTTCTTC. Encoded protein: CASSLDRYNEQFF.